This TCR beta chain was recovered during a study of T cell responses to AZD1222 COVID-19 vaccine. Some clones are missing from TCRdb's copy, which holds only in-frame ones; the method was immunoSEQ multiplex PCR. This table has 130,000 to 150,000 clones, 90% appearing once. V was pared by 6 bases and J by 4 bases, with 8 bases of the junction left unmatched. This CDR3 is 14 amino acids long. Germline CDR1 and CDR2: SGHRS and YFSETQ. Here the sequenced sample was peripheral blood, taken on day 0 of AZD1222 vaccination. The sequence came from an adult in good health. This sequence joins TRBV5-1 and TRBJ1-2; 8 positions agree with TRBD1. As DNA, the CDR3 is TGCGCCAGCACCGATCCGGGACAGGTCTATGGCTACACCTTC. Its protein is CASTDPGQVYGYTF.